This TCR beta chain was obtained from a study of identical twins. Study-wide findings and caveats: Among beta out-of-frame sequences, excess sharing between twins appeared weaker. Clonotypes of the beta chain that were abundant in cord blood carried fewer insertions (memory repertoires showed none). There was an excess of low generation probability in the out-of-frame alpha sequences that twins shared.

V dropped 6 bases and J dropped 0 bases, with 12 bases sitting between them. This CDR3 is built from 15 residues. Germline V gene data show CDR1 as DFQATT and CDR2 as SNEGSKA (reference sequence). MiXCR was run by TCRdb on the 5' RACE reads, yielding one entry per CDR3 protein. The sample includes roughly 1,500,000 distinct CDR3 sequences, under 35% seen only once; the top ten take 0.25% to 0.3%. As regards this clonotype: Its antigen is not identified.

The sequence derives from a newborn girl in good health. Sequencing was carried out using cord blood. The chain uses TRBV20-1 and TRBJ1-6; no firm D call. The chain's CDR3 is CSAFLAFSYNSPLHF. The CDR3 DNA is TGCAGTGCGTTTTTGGCTTTCTCCTATAATTCACCCCTCCACTTT.